This entry features one T cell receptor (beta chain) sequence. The data belong to a study of technical replicates of blood from a few donors. The CDR3 length is 15 residues. Per the germline V gene, CDR1 is ENHRY and CDR2 is SYGVKD. V was pared by 7 bases and J by 0 bases, with 6 bases of the junction left unmatched. Sequenced by immunoSEQ multiplex PCR; TCRdb stores in-frame clones only, minus some. The sample consists of over 75,000 clones, around 95% of them appearing once. The specimen sequenced was T cells isolated from PBMCs. This clonotype was sampled from a human donor in good health. J is TRBJ2-1 and V is TRBV10-3; 7 bases fit TRBD1. Written as DNA, the CDR3 is TGTGCCATCACAGCAGGGGGAGACTCCTACAATGAGCAGTTCTTC. Its protein is CAITAGGDSYNEQFF.